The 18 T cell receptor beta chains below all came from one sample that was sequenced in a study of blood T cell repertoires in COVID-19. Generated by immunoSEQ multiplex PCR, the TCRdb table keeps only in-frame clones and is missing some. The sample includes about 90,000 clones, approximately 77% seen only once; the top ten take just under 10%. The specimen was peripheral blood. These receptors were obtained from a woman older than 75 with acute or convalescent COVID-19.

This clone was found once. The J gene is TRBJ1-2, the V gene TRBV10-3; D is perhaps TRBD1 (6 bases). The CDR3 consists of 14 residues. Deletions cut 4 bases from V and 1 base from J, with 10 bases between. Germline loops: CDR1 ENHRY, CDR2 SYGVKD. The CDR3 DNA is TGTGCCATCAGTGGGACAGAGAATAACTATGGCTACACCTTC. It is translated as CAISGTENNYGYTF.

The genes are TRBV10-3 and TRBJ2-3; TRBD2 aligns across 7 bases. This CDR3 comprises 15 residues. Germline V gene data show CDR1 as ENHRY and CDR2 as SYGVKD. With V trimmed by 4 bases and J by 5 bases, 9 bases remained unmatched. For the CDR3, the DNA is TGTGCCATCAGTGGTTCAGCCAGGGAGGGAGATACGCAGTATTTT. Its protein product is CAISGSAREGDTQYF.

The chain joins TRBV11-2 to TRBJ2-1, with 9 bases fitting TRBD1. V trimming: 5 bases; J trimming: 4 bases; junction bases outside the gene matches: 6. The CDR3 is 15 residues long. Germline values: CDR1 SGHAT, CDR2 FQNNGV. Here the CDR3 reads CASSSRQGGYNEQFF. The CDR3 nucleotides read TGTGCCAGCAGCAGCAGACAGGGGGGTTACAATGAGCAGTTCTTC.

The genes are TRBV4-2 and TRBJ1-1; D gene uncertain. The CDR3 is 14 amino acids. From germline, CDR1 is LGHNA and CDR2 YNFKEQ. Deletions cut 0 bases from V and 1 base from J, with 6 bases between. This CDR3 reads CASSQDLANTEAFF. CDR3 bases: TGTGCCAGCAGCCAAGATTTGGCGAACACTGAAGCTTTCTTT.

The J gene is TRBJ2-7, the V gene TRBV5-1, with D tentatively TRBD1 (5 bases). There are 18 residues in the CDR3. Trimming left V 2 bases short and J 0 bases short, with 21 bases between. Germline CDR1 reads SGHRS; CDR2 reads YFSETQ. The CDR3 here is CASSFSVLREGLSYEQYF. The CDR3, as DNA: TGCGCCAGCAGCTTCTCCGTCCTCAGGGAAGGGCTCTCCTACGAGCAGTACTTC. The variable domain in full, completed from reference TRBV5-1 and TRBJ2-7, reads KAGVTQTPRYLIKTRGQQVTLSCSPISGHRSVSWYQQTPGQGLQFLFEYFSETQRNKGNFPGRFSGRQFSNSRSEMNVSTLELGDSALYLCASSFSVLREGLSYEQYFGPGTRLTVT.

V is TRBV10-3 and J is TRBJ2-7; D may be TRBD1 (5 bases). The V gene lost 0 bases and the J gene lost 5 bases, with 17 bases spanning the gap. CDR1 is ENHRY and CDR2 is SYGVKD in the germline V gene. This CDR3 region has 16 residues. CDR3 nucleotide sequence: TGTGCCATCAGTGAGTCTACAAGGGCAGGGCATCACGAGCAGTACTTC. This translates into CAISESTRAGHHEQYF.

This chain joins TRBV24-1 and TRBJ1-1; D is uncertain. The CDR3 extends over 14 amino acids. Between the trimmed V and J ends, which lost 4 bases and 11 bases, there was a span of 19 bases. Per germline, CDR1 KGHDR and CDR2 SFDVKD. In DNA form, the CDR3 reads TGTGCCACCAGTGACCCCTCGGAGAGGGTCGGGGCTTTCTTT. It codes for CATSDPSERVGAFF.

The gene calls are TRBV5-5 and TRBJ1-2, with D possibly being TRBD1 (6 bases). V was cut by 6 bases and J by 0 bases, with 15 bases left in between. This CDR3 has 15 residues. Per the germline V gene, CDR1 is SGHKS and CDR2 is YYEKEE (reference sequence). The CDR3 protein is CASNTGGGSNYGYTF. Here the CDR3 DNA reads TGTGCCAGCAACACGGGAGGGGGGTCTAACTATGGCTACACCTTC.

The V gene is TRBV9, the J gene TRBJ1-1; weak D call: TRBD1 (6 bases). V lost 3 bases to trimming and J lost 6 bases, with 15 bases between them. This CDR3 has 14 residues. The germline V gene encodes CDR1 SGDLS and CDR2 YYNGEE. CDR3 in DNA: TGTGCCAGCAGCGCTCACAGGGAGTCTTCTGAAGCTTTCTTT. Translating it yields CASSAHRESSEAFF.

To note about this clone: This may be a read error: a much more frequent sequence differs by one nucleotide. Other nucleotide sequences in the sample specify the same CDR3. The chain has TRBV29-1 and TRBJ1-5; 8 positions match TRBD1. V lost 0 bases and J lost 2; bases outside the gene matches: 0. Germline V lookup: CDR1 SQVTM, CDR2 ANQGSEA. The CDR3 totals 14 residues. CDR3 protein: CSVEETGGNQPQHF. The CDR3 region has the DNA TGCAGCGTTGAAGAGACAGGGGGCAATCAGCCCCAGCATTTT.

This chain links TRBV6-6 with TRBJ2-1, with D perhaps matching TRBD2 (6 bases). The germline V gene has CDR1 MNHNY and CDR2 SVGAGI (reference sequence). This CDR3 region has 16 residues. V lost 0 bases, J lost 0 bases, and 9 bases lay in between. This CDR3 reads CASSYSGGISYNEQFF. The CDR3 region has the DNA TGTGCCAGCAGTTACTCAGGAGGGATCTCCTACAATGAGCAGTTCTTC.

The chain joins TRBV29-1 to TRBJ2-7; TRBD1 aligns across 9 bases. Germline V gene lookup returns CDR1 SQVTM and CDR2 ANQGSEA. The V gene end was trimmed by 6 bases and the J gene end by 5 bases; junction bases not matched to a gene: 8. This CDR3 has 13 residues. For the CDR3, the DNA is TGCAGCGTCAGGGACAGGGCGGGGCACGAGCAGTACTTC. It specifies CSVRDRAGHEQYF.

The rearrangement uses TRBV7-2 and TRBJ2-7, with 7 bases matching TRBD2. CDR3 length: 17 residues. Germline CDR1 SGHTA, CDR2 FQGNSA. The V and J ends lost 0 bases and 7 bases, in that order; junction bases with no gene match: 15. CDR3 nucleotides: TGTGCCAGCAGCTTAGCGCTTGTAAGGGCGGGAGCTAATGAGCAGTACTTC. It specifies CASSLALVRAGANEQYF.

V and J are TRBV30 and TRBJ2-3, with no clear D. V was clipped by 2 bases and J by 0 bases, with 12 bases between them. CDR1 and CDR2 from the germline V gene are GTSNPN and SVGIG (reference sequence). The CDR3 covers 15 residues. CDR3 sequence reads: CAWSQDHSSTDTQYF. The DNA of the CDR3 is TGTGCCTGGAGTCAGGATCACTCTAGCACAGATACGCAGTATTTT.

CDR3 in amino acids: CASSHDGLAGNTGELFF. The CDR3 coding sequence is TGCGCCAGCAGCCATGACGGACTAGCGGGGAACACCGGGGAGCTGTTTTTT. The chain uses TRBV4-3 and TRBJ2-2, with 11 bases fitting TRBD2. The CDR3 covers 17 residues. The germline V gene encodes CDR1 LGHNA and CDR2 YSLEER. The V and J ends lost 3 bases and 1 base, in that order; junction bases with no gene match: 4.

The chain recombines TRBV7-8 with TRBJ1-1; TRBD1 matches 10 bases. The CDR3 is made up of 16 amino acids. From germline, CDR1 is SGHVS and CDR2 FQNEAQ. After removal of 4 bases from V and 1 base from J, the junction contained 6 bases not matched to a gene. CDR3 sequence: CASSSRDRGSNTEAFF. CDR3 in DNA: TGTGCCAGCAGCTCCCGGGACAGGGGTTCGAACACTGAAGCTTTCTTT.

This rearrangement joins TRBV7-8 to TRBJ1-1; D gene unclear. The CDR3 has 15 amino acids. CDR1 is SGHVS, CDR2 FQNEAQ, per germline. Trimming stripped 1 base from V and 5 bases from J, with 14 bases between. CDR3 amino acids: CASSLEFGERTEAFF. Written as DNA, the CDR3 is TGTGCCAGCAGCTTAGAGTTCGGGGAGAGGACTGAAGCTTTCTTT.

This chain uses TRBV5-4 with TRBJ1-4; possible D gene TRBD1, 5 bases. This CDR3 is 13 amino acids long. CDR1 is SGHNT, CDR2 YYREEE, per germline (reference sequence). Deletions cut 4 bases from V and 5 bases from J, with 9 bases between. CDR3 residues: CASSLEGNEKLFF. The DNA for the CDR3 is TGTGCCAGCAGCCTGGAGGGGAATGAAAAACTGTTTTTT.